The 13 T cell receptor beta chains reported below all come from one sample, sequenced in a study of CD8+CD57+ T cells in acquired aplastic anemia. The study profiled TCR beta VDJ and CDR3 using genomic DNA as template. A single record per CDR3 protein comes from TCRdb applying MiXCR to the reads. The profile shows about 58,000 distinct CDR3 sequences, just over 55% of them singletons. Only patients with CD8+CD57+ cell expansion on flow cytometry were chosen for sequencing. Sequencing used sorted CD4+, CD8+, or CD8+CD57+ T cells (not recorded which) from PBMCs. All receptors derive from a human donor with aplastic anemia.

CDR3 in amino acids: CASSVEGGADNSPLHF. Written as DNA, the CDR3 is TGTGCCAGCAGCGTAGAAGGAGGGGCGGATAATTCACCCCTCCACTTT. The chain links TRBV9 to TRBJ1-6; the D gene is possibly TRBD1 (5 bases). The CDR3 is made up of 16 amino acids. Per germline, CDR1 SGDLS and CDR2 YYNGEE. The germline V and J ends were trimmed by 0 bases and 5 bases, with 12 bases remaining between them.

This clonotype is medium-sized within its sample. The gene calls are TRBV29-1 and TRBJ1-1, with D possibly TRBD1 on 5 matching bases. The CDR3 has 14 amino acids. Germline CDR1 is SQVTM and CDR2 is ANQGSEA. V was shortened by 3 bases and J by 0 bases, with 11 bases between the two germline ends. CDR3: CSVDSGTMNTEAFF. As DNA, the CDR3 is TGCAGCGTTGATTCGGGGACCATGAACACTGAAGCTTTCTTT.

This clonotype was observed a few times. This rearrangement joins TRBV19 to TRBJ2-7; 8 bases line up with TRBD1. V lost 1 base and J lost 3; bases outside the gene matches: 2. The CDR3 extends over 14 amino acids. Germline CDR1 reads LNHDA; CDR2 reads SQIVND (reference sequence). CDR3 DNA: TGTGCCAGTAGTATAGCTGACAGGGGCTACGAGCAGTACTTC. Translated, it gives CASSIADRGYEQYF. Filled out from reference TRBV19 and TRBJ2-7, the complete variable domain reads DGGITQSPKYLFRKEGQNVTLSCEQNLNHDAMYWYRQDPGQGLRLIYYSQIVNDFQKGDIAEGYSVSREKKESFPLTVTSAQKNPTAFYLCASSIADRGYEQYFGPGTRLTVT.

The chain couples TRBV29-1 to TRBJ1-1; D unresolved. Trimming removed 7 bases from V and 0 bases from J, with 12 bases in between. The CDR3 runs 13 residues. Per the germline V gene, CDR1 is SQVTM and CDR2 is ANQGSEA. The DNA of the CDR3 is TGCAGCGCCGAAGATAACTTGAACACTGAAGCTTTCTTT. It translates to CSAEDNLNTEAFF.

With respect to this clonotype: The conserved phenylalanine or tryptophan is not found at the CDR3 terminus, so this likely reflects a read error. This chain's CDR3 is CASRGDRPELFS. DNA of the CDR3: TGTGCCAGCAGGGGGGACAGGCCAGAGCTGTTTTCT. The gene calls are TRBV6-1 and TRBJ2-2; 8 nucleotides match TRBD1. Trimming took 6 bases from V and 11 from J; bases not matched to a gene: 5. Germline loops: CDR1 MNHNS, CDR2 SASEGT. CDR3 length: 12 residues.

The chain uses TRBV10-3 and TRBJ1-2, with 7 bases fitting TRBD1. After removal of 6 bases from V and 4 bases from J, the junction contained 8 bases not matched to a gene. This CDR3 contains 14 residues. From germline, CDR1 is ENHRY and CDR2 SYGVKD. CDR3: CAISAGGVTYGYTF. In DNA form, the CDR3 reads TGTGCCATCAGCGCAGGGGGGGTTACCTATGGCTACACCTTC.

The chain joins TRBV2 to TRBJ1-4, with TRBD1 matching 9 bases. The CDR3 consists of 15 residues. Per germline, CDR1 SNHLY and CDR2 FYNNEI. Trimming at V came to 8 bases and at J to 7 bases, leaving 11 bases not matched to a gene. CDR3 sequence reads: CASRRTGADGEKLFF. The CDR3 DNA is TGTGCCAGCCGGAGGACAGGGGCTGATGGTGAAAAACTGTTTTTT.

The rearrangement uses TRBV2 and TRBJ1-1; D not resolved. The length of the CDR3 is 13 residues. Deletions cut 4 bases from V and 4 bases from J, with 10 bases between. Germline V gene lookup returns CDR1 SNHLY and CDR2 FYNNEI. The CDR3 is CASSVNGFTEAFF. The DNA of the CDR3 is TGTGCCAGCAGTGTTAACGGTTTCACTGAAGCTTTCTTT.

The rearrangement joins TRBV5-1 to TRBJ2-3; 7 nucleotides line up with TRBD1. Per germline, CDR1 SGHRS and CDR2 YFSETQ. CDR3 length: 14 amino acids. V was pared by 2 bases and J by 3 bases, with 3 bases of the junction left unmatched. The chain's CDR3 is CASSLATGTDTQYF. In DNA form, the CDR3 reads TGCGCCAGCAGCTTAGCGACAGGGACAGATACGCAGTATTTT.

The chain joins TRBV15 to TRBJ1-1; D remains ambiguous. V gave up 0 bases and J gave up 6 bases, with 5 bases separating them. The germline V gene encodes CDR1 LNHNV and CDR2 YYDKDF (reference sequence). The CDR3 length is 12 residues. The CDR3 sequence: CATSRDFAEAFF. As DNA, the CDR3 is TGTGCCACCAGCAGAGATTTCGCTGAAGCTTTCTTT. Supplemented by reference TRBV15 and TRBJ1-1, the full variable domain reads DAMVIQNPRYQVTQFGKPVTLSCSQTLNHNVMYWYQQKSSQAPKLLFHYYDKDFNNEADTPDNFQSRRPNTSFCFLDIRSPGLGDTAMYLCATSRDFAEAFFGQGTRLTVV.

The sample holds a few counts of this clonotype. The chain has TRBV7-8 and TRBJ1-5; D is perhaps TRBD1 (5 bases). The CDR3 is made up of 15 amino acids. Trimming took off 4 bases at V and 3 bases at J, with 13 bases between the two ends. CDR1 and CDR2 from the germline V gene are SGHVS and FQNEAQ. The CDR3 region is CASSSRDAHNQPQHF. The CDR3 region has the DNA TGTGCCAGCAGCTCCCGGGACGCCCACAATCAGCCCCAGCATTTT.

This clonotype was counted at least ten times. The chain combines TRBV12-3 or TRBV12-4 with TRBJ1-1; D not resolved. Trimming removed 8 bases at V and 2 bases at J, with 6 bases between. CDR3 size: 11 residues. The CDR3 DNA is TGTGCCAGCGCCCGAAACACTGAAGCTTTCTTT. Its translation: CASARNTEAFF.

The chain carries TRBV20-1 and TRBJ2-7; maybe TRBD1 (5 bases). Per germline, CDR1 DFQATT and CDR2 SNEGSKA (reference sequence). The CDR3 runs to 14 residues. Deletions cut 7 bases from V and 4 bases from J, with 20 bases between. The CDR3 bases are TGCAGTGTTCCCACCCGACAGAATTCTTACGAGCAGTACTTC. It codes for CSVPTRQNSYEQYF.